These T cell receptor beta chains were read from a single sample in a study of blood T cell repertoires in COVID-19. Data came from immunoSEQ multiplex PCR; TCRdb stores just in-frame clones and leaves some out. Of around 120,000 clones listed, 69% are singletons. Material: peripheral blood. The receptors stem from an elderly man with acute or convalescent COVID-19. CDR3s include the opening cysteine and the closing phenylalanine or tryptophan. Each record gives: clone size, J gene, V gene, D gene, CDR3 DNA, CDR3 protein. A D gene is named only where the DNA matches it firmly. Rows may omit the clone size; those that give it use once, few, many or a size class.

many | TRBJ1-5 | TRBV7-9 | TRBD1 | TGTGCCAGCAGCTCGACAGGGTTGGATCAGCCCCAGCATTTT | CASSSTGLDQPQHF
- | TRBJ2-5 | TRBV20-1 | - | TGCAGTGCTAGTAATAGCGAAGAAATCCAAGAGACCCAGTACTTC | CSASNSEEIQETQYF
- | TRBJ2-5 | TRBV28 | TRBD2 | TGTGCCAGTCAAGCAGCGGGAGCTGTAAAGACCCAGTACTTC | CASQAAGAVKTQYF
- | TRBJ1-5 | TRBV10-2 | - | TGCGCCAGCAGTGTGGGCGCCAATCAGCCCCAGCATTTT | CASSVGANQPQHF
- | TRBJ2-3 | TRBV14 | TRBD2 | TGTGCCAGTATCGGGGGGCAGCCAAGCGGGAGCTACACAGATACGCAGTATTTT | CASIGGQPSGSYTDTQYF
- | TRBJ2-1 | TRBV2 | TRBD2 | TGTGCCAGCAGTAACGGGAGGGGCTCCTACAATGAGCAGTTCTTC | CASSNGRGSYNEQFF
- | TRBJ2-2 | TRBV6-2/TRBV6-3 | - | TGTGCCAGCCGCCCCGACGGGGGGCGTTACACCGGGGAGCTGTTTTTT | CASRPDGGRYTGELFF
- | TRBJ1-2 | TRBV2 | - | TGTGCCAGCAGTGGTCTGACTCAAGAGGGCTACACCTTC | CASSGLTQEGYTF
- | TRBJ1-2 | TRBV5-4 | TRBD1 | TGTGCCAGCAGCTTGGAAGGGACAGGGACAGGCGGGGGCTATGGCTACACCTTC | CASSLEGTGTGGGYGYTF
- | TRBJ2-7 | TRBV14 | TRBD1 | TGTGCCAGCAGCCGCCGGACAGGGACATCCGAGCAGTACTTC | CASSRRTGTSEQYF
- | TRBJ1-1 | TRBV4-3 | - | TGCGCCAGCAGCCAAGTGGGGAGGGGCCGGGTTACTGAAGCTTTCTTT | CASSQVGRGRVTEAFF
- | TRBJ1-5 | TRBV10-3 | - | TGTGCCATCAGTGAGTCGACGGTGGGCCAGCCCCAGCATTTT | CAISESTVGQPQHF
few | TRBJ2-7 | TRBV6-5 | - | TGTGCCAGCAGTTACTTCCTAAACCGGGAAACCTACGAGCAGTACTTC | CASSYFLNRETYEQYF
- | TRBJ2-1 | TRBV5-5 | - | TGTGCCAGCAGCTTGTCTCAGGGAAGGTACAATGAGCAGTTCTTC | CASSLSQGRYNEQFF
- | TRBJ2-5 | TRBV5-1 | - | TGCGCCAGCAATTCGGGGAAGGAGACCCAGTACTTC | CASNSGKETQYF
- | TRBJ2-3 | TRBV11-2 | TRBD2 | TGTGCCAGCAGCTTGGGGAGCGTTGCGGGAGGCTACCAAGATACGCAGTATTTT | CASSLGSVAGGYQDTQYF
once | TRBJ1-1 | TRBV6-2/TRBV6-3 | - | TGTGCCAGCAGTTACTCGGGGGGAGCTTTCTTT | CASSYSGGAFF
- | TRBJ1-1 | TRBV28 | - | TGTGCCAGCAGTTTAGAGGGGAGGACTGAAGCTTTCTTT | CASSLEGRTEAFF
- | TRBJ2-7 | TRBV6-5 | TRBD1 | TGTGCCAGCAGTTACAAAGGGACAGGGTCCTACGAGCAGTACTTC | CASSYKGTGSYEQYF
few | TRBJ2-1 | TRBV28 | - | TGTGCCAGCAGTTCATATGAGCAGTTCTTC | CASSSYEQFF
- | TRBJ2-7 | TRBV6-7 | TRBD1 | TGTGCCAGCAAATCTCCCGTTGAGACAGGGGGTGGGGAGCAGTACTTC | CASKSPVETGGGEQYF
- | TRBJ2-1 | TRBV7-3 | - | TGTGCCAGCAGCGACGGGACTTCTCGCCGGGTCTTC | CASSDGTSRRVF
- | TRBJ2-6 | TRBV7-8 | - | TGTGCCAGCAGCTTAGGGACAGCCTACTCTGGGGCCAACGTCCTGACTTTC | CASSLGTAYSGANVLTF
few | TRBJ1-2 | TRBV28 | - | TGTGCCAGCAGTTTCGCTATGGTCACGTCCCCCCTCACCTTC | CASSFAMVTSPLTF
- | TRBJ2-2 | TRBV5-6 | TRBD1 | TGTGCCAGCAGTCGGGACAGCGGGGAGCTGTTTTTT | CASSRDSGELFF
few | TRBJ2-1 | TRBV5-1 | TRBD2 | TGCGCCAGCAGCTTGGATAGCGGGAGATTTGAGCAGTTCTTC | CASSLDSGRFEQFF
- | TRBJ2-2 | TRBV27 | TRBD2 | TGTGCCAGCAGTTCCCCGGGACTAGCGGGTTTCACCGGGGAGCTGTTTTTT | CASSSPGLAGFTGELFF
- | TRBJ2-3 | TRBV28 | - | TGTGCCAGCAGACAACGGGGGACGAAAACAGATACGCAGTATTTT | CASRQRGTKTDTQYF
- | TRBJ2-3 | TRBV11-2 | TRBD2 | TGTGCCAGCAGCCTCGGACTAGCGACTGGAACGCAGTATTTT | CASSLGLATGTQYF
- | TRBJ1-2 | TRBV25-1 | TRBD1 | TGTGCCAGCAGTGTCGACAGGGCTGGCTACACCTTC | CASSVDRAGYTF
- | TRBJ2-7 | TRBV2 | TRBD2 | TGTGCCAGCAGTCGGTCGGGACTAGGCTCCTACGAGCAGTACTTC | CASSRSGLGSYEQYF
- | TRBJ1-2 | TRBV29-1 | TRBD1 | TGCAGCGTCCAGATAACAGGGGGCTCTGGCTACACCTTC | CSVQITGGSGYTF
- | TRBJ2-3 | TRBV7-2 | - | TGTGCCAGCACCCCCGACTATACGCAGTATTTT | CASTPDYTQYF
once | TRBJ2-4 | TRBV12-5 | - | TGTGCTAGTGGCGGTTCCCGCCGGGCCAAAAACATTCAGTACTTC | CASGGSRRAKNIQYF
- | TRBJ2-7 | TRBV2 | - | TGTGCCAGCAGTGTCTCGCGGACCCTAGCCGAGCAGTACTTC | CASSVSRTLAEQYF
few | TRBJ1-1 | TRBV30 | - | TGTGCCTGGAGTCCCTTAGGACACCCAAACACTGAAGCTTTCTTT | CAWSPLGHPNTEAFF
- | TRBJ1-2 | TRBV6-5 | TRBD1 | TGTGCCAGCAGCCAGGGGGTTCAGGGAGCACGAGGCTACACCTTC | CASSQGVQGARGYTF
- | TRBJ1-2 | TRBV4-1 | TRBD1 | TGCGCCAGCAGCCAACACTCACAGGGGGCGAACTATGGCTACACCTTC | CASSQHSQGANYGYTF
- | TRBJ2-7 | TRBV15 | - | TGTGCCACCAGCAGCCGCGGTAGCGAGCAGTACTTC | CATSSRGSEQYF
few | TRBJ2-2 | TRBV4-3 | - | TGCGCCAGCAGCCAAGAATTGGCCCGTGGCGGGGAGCTGTTTTTT | CASSQELARGGELFF
- | TRBJ2-7 | TRBV5-8 | - | TGTGCCAGCAGCAAACATGTAAACCTCGAGCAGTACTTC | CASSKHVNLEQYF
few | TRBJ1-2 | TRBV19 | - | TGTGCCAGTAGTATTAACAGATCTAACTATGGCTACACCTTC | CASSINRSNYGYTF
- | TRBJ2-2 | TRBV29-1 | TRBD2 | TGCAGCTGTCGGGGGGGGGCGAACACCGGGGAGCTGTTTTTT | CSCRGGANTGELFF
- | TRBJ1-1 | TRBV6-6 | - | TGTGCCAGCAGAGCTGGACAGAACACTGAAGCTTTCTTT | CASRAGQNTEAFF
few | TRBJ2-3 | TRBV29-1 | - | TGCAGCGTTGAAGGGGGCAGGGGCGCAGATACGCAGTATTTT | CSVEGGRGADTQYF